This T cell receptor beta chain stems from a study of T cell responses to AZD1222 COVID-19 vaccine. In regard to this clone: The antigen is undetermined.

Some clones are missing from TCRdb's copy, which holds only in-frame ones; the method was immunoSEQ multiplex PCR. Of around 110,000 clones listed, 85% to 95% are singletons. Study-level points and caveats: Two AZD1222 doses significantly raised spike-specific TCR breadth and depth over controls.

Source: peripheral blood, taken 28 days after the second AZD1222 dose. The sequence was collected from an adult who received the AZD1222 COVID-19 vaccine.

The CDR3: CASSFGADNEQFF. The CDR3 coding sequence is TGCGCCAGCAGCTTCGGCGCTGACAATGAGCAGTTCTTC. This chain connects TRBV5-1 to TRBJ2-1; D remains unclear. The CDR3 has 13 residues. CDR1 SGHRS and CDR2 YFSETQ come from the germline V gene. Trimming removed 2 bases at V and 5 bases at J, with 8 bases between.